These 3 T cell receptor beta chains came from one sample sequenced in a study of Ad26.COV2.S vaccination and SARS-CoV-2 variants. TCRdb's copy holds only in-frame clones and misses some; the assay was immunoSEQ multiplex PCR. The sample carries under 550,000 clones, more than 80% recorded once. Treatment in this sample: around 19 received Ad26.COV2.S at low or high dose, single or two shots; five or six received placebo; per-sample allocation not given. After the first vaccine or placebo injection, samples were drawn on day 63. The source material was peripheral blood, sampled in a trial of Ad26.COV2.S vaccine versus placebo. These TCRs come from a person aged 18-60 years who received the Ad26.COV2.S COVID-19 vaccine or a placebo.

The chain recombines TRBV28 with TRBJ2-2, with D perhaps being TRBD1 or TRBD2 (6 bases each). V lost 6 bases and J 6 bases, leaving 17 bases between the germline ends. Germline V gene data show CDR1 as MDHEN and CDR2 as SYDVKM. This CDR3 has 15 residues. CDR3 protein: CASRKNLGGPGELFF. CDR3 DNA sequence: TGTGCCAGCAGAAAAAACCTTGGGGGGCCCGGGGAGCTGTTTTTT.

The chain carries TRBV21-1 and TRBJ2-3; the table's D call, TRBD2, was not checked against the DNA. TRBV21-1 corresponds to a pseudogene. The CDR3 extends over 15 amino acids. The CDR3 protein is CASSKRGGVADTQYF. CDR3 bases: TGTGCCAGCAGCAAAAGGGGGGGAGTGGCTGATACGCAGTATTTT.

J is TRBJ2-3 and V is TRBV11-3, with 9 positions matching TRBD2. With V trimmed by 5 bases and J by 0 bases, 3 bases remained unmatched. The CDR3 extends over 15 amino acids. Germline lookup yields CDR1 SGHNT and CDR2 YENEEA. The CDR3 sequence: CASSLAGLSTDTQYF. DNA for the CDR3: TGTGCCAGCAGCCTAGCGGGGCTTAGCACAGATACGCAGTATTTT.